The 8 T cell receptor beta chains listed next were all sequenced from one sample in a study of early T cells in non-severe SARS-CoV-2 infection. MiXCR, run by TCRdb on the 5' RACE reads, gives a single entry per CDR3 protein. The sample records around 50,000 distinct CDR3 sequences, approximately 8.1% being singletons. Input material: whole blood. The receptors come from an adult who was a healthcare worker with PCR-confirmed SARS-CoV-2 infection or an uninfected control (not recorded which).

This clonotype was counted at least ten times. This sequence joins TRBV3-1 and TRBJ1-5; TRBD1 matches 8 bases. The ends lost 3 bases at V and 2 bases at J; junction bases unmatched: 0. Germline CDR1 and CDR2: LGHDT and YNNKEL (reference sequence). There are 14 residues in the CDR3. The CDR3 protein is CASSQGQGNQPQHF. The CDR3 DNA is TGTGCCAGCAGCCAGGGACAGGGCAATCAGCCCCAGCATTTT. Full variable domain (missing parts from reference TRBV3-1 and TRBJ1-5): DTAVSQTPKYLVTQMGNDKSIKCEQNLGHDTMYWYKQDSKKFLKIMFSYNNKELIINETVPNRFSPKSPDKAHLNLHINSLELGDSAVYFCASSQGQGNQPQHFGDGTRLSIL.

This clonotype appeared a few times. CDR3 DNA sequence: TGTGCCAGCAGCAAAGACGGCAGGAATAATGAAAAACTGTTTTTT. This codes for CASSKDGRNNEKLFF. The chain links TRBV21-1 to TRBJ1-4. TRBV21-1 is designated a pseudogene. The CDR3 length is 15 residues.

This clonotype was recorded a few times. The genes are TRBV20-1 and TRBJ2-2; TRBD2 aligns across 11 bases. The CDR3 has 15 amino acids. Trimming at V came to 6 bases and at J to 0 bases, leaving 3 bases not matched to a gene. Germline values: CDR1 DFQATT, CDR2 SNEGSKA (reference sequence). The DNA for the CDR3 is TGCAGTGCGAAGACTAGCGGGGCGAACACCGGGGAGCTGTTTTTT. This encodes CSAKTSGANTGELFF.

This clonotype was counted ten times or more. J is TRBJ1-2 and V is TRBV7-9; tentative D call: TRBD1 (5 bases). In germline, CDR1 is SEHNR, CDR2 FQNEAQ (reference sequence). V lost 7 bases and J lost 5, with 23 bases in between. This CDR3 spans 16 amino acids. In nucleotides, the CDR3 is TGTGCCAGCACGTCAGACAGACGCCAGGTTGTATATGGCTACACCTTC. Translating it yields CASTSDRRQVVYGYTF.

The chain joins TRBV6-5 to TRBJ2-3; no reliable D call. The CDR3 has 14 amino acids. V dropped 2 bases and J dropped 1 base, with 7 bases sitting between them. The germline V gene has CDR1 MNHEY and CDR2 SVGAGI. The CDR3 reads CASSYSIGTDTQYF. The CDR3 region has the DNA TGTGCCAGCAGTTACAGTATCGGCACAGATACGCAGTATTTT.

The rearrangement uses TRBV10-3 and TRBJ2-5; TRBD2 matches at 7 bases. Looked up from germline, CDR1 is ENHRY and CDR2 is SYGVKD. This CDR3 is built from 16 residues. With V trimmed by 4 bases and J by 1 base, 9 bases remained unmatched. This chain's CDR3 is CAISGLSGPGQETQYF. CDR3 nucleotides: TGTGCCATCAGTGGTCTTAGCGGGCCCGGCCAAGAGACCCAGTACTTC.

This clonotype was observed a handful of times. The J gene is TRBJ1-1, the V gene TRBV7-3; D ambiguous. The CDR3 length is 13 residues. V dropped 2 bases and J dropped 3 bases, with 7 bases sitting between them. Looked up from germline, CDR1 is SGHTA and CDR2 is FQGTGA. Here the CDR3 DNA reads TGTGCCAGCAGCTTAGTCGGCGACACTGAAGCTTTCTTT. Its translation: CASSLVGDTEAFF.

The J gene is TRBJ2-1, the V gene TRBV7-9; D gene ambiguous. The CDR3 extends over 13 amino acids. Deletions cut 1 base from V and 5 bases from J, with 6 bases between. CDR1 and CDR2 from the germline V gene are SEHNR and FQNEAQ (reference sequence). CDR3 amino acids: CASSLGAHNEQFF. In DNA, the CDR3 is TGTGCCAGCAGCTTAGGGGCCCACAATGAGCAGTTCTTC.